These 29 T cell receptor beta chains came from one sample sequenced in a study of human T cells and chemical hapten exposure. The time point is: patch test 3, about 24 weeks after DPC sensitization. Treatment meaning: therapeutic diphenylcyclopropenone sensitization with weekly scalp DPC. From the RACE reads, TCRdb called clonotypes with MiXCR, one entry per CDR3 protein. Of roughly 100,000 distinct CDR3 sequences listed, nearly 35% are singletons. Specimen: whole blood, collected in connection with sensitization to the hapten diphenylcyclopropenone (DPC). The receptors derive from a man in his forties with alopecia areata. Some clones in this sample may be carry-over from other donors' samples.

The chain links TRBV6-2 or TRBV6-3 to TRBJ2-7; 10 bases align to TRBD2. This CDR3 has 13 residues. Losses at the gene ends were 5 bases for V and 7 bases for J; bases not matched to a gene: 5. The germline CDR1 and CDR2 sequences are MNHEY and SVGEGT. The chain's CDR3 is CASSQGLAREQYF. The CDR3 region has the DNA TGTGCCAGCAGTCAGGGACTAGCGAGGGAGCAGTACTTC.

This clonotype was seen a handful of times. The CDR3 DNA sequence: TGCAGTGCTAGAGAAATAGCGGGAGGCACCTACGAGCAGTACTTC. It yields the protein CSAREIAGGTYEQYF. The chain carries TRBV20-1 and TRBJ2-7, with 10 bases lining up with TRBD2. The V and J ends lost 0 bases and 2 bases, in that order; junction bases with no gene match: 4. Germline V CDR1 and CDR2: DFQATT, SNEGSKA (reference sequence). CDR3 length equals 15 residues.

This clonotype came up a few times. The chain uses TRBV6-5 and TRBJ2-2, with 7 positions matching TRBD2. The CDR3 spans 16 residues. Germline CDR1 reads MNHEY; CDR2 reads SVGAGI. J was trimmed by 4 bases and V by 6 bases; bases with no gene match: 11. Here the CDR3 DNA reads TGTGCCAGCAGAGTCGAAGGGCTAGCGGTCACCGGGGAGCTGTTTTTT. Protein: CASRVEGLAVTGELFF.

The CDR3 sequence: CASSQDWHQNIQYF. CDR3 in DNA: TGTGCCAGCAGCCAAGATTGGCACCAAAACATTCAGTACTTC. The chain uses TRBV3-1 and TRBJ2-4, with unresolved D. The CDR3 loop spans 14 amino acids. Looked up from germline, CDR1 is LGHDT and CDR2 is YNNKEL (reference sequence). V shed 0 bases and J shed 5 bases, with 8 bases lying between them.

This clonotype was counted between two and nine times. V is TRBV4-1 and J is TRBJ1-2; D is unresolved. In germline, CDR1 is MGHRA, CDR2 YSYEKL. The V end lost 1 base, the J end lost 4 bases, and 10 bases lay between the germline ends. This CDR3 has 14 residues. The CDR3 region is CASSQVLGSYGYTF. CDR3 nucleotides: TGCGCCAGCAGCCAAGTTCTAGGCAGCTATGGCTACACCTTC.

This clonotype was counted between two and nine times. This chain uses TRBV6-2 or TRBV6-3 with TRBJ2-4; TRBD2 aligns across 10 bases. V dropped 5 bases and J dropped 6; count of bases not matched to a gene: 7. CDR1 and CDR2 (germline): MNHEY, SVGEGT. This CDR3 has 15 residues. The chain's CDR3 is CASSLAGAPGNIQYF. The CDR3 coding sequence is TGTGCCAGCAGTCTAGCGGGAGCTCCAGGAAACATTCAGTACTTC.

This sequence joins TRBV7-6 and TRBJ1-4; TRBD1 agrees at 7 bases. V was clipped by 5 bases and J by 0 bases; unmatched bases: 9. The CDR3 is 17 amino acids. In germline, CDR1 is SGHVS, CDR2 FNYEAQ. As DNA, the CDR3 is TGTGCCAGCAGCCCTACAGGGGACTCTACAACTAATGAAAAACTGTTTTTT. As protein: CASSPTGDSTTNEKLFF.

This rearrangement joins TRBV7-2 to TRBJ2-1; TRBD1 matches at 9 bases. The CDR3 runs 14 residues. Trimming at V came to 1 base and at J to 13 bases, leaving 8 bases not matched to a gene. CDR1 and CDR2 from the germline V gene are SGHTA and FQGNSA. CDR3 DNA: TGTGCCAGCAGCTTAGAGGGACAGGGAGCCCCACAGTTCTTC. Translating gives CASSLEGQGAPQFF.

This clonotype showed up just a few times. The CDR3 loop reads CASSLGGRAGETQYF. The CDR3 DNA follows: TGCGCCAGCAGCTTGGGCGGGAGGGCCGGAGAGACCCAGTACTTC. The chain uses TRBV5-1 and TRBJ2-5, with 9 positions matching TRBD2. Germline loops: CDR1 SGHRS, CDR2 YFSETQ. The trim removed 0 bases at V and 4 bases at J, leaving 4 bases unmatched. The CDR3 runs to 15 residues.

The chain links TRBV14 to TRBJ1-2; 7 nucleotides align to TRBD1. Germline V lookup: CDR1 SGHDN, CDR2 FVKESK. V lost 1 base to trimming and J lost 5 bases; unmatched junction nucleotides: 7. The CDR3 has 15 amino acids. The DNA of the CDR3 is TGTGCCAGCAGCCAAGGGCCCCCGACAGGGTATGGCTACACCTTC. Translating it yields CASSQGPPTGYGYTF. The variable domain in full, completed from reference TRBV14 and TRBJ1-2, reads EAGVTQFPSHSVIEKGQTVTLRCDPISGHDNLYWYRRVMGKEIKFLLHFVKESKQDESGMPNNRFLAERTGGTYSTLKVQPAELEDSGVYFCASSQGPPTGYGYTFGSGTRLTVV.

The rearrangement uses TRBV4-2 and TRBJ2-7, with 9 nucleotides matching TRBD2. The length of the CDR3 is 16 residues. Germline V lookup: CDR1 LGHNA, CDR2 YNFKEQ. Trimming at V came to 0 bases and at J to 6 bases, leaving 9 bases not matched to a gene. CDR3 region: CASSQDVGLAGAEQYF. The CDR3, as DNA: TGTGCCAGCAGCCAAGATGTCGGATTAGCGGGAGCCGAGCAGTACTTC.

This clonotype appeared a few times. CDR3 loop: CASSGRAWTPYNEQFF. The DNA of the CDR3 is TGTGCCAGCAGTGGTAGGGCCTGGACACCGTACAATGAGCAGTTCTTC. The rearrangement uses TRBV2 and TRBJ2-1; tentatively, D is TRBD1 (5 bases). Trimming shortened V by 4 bases and J by 4 bases, and 17 bases separated the two germline ends. CDR1 is SNHLY and CDR2 is FYNNEI in the germline V gene. This CDR3 is built from 16 residues.

CDR3 in DNA: TGTGCCAGCAGTGTCGTCGCCTACGAGCAGTACTTC. Translating gives CASSVVAYEQYF. The chain uses TRBV28 and TRBJ2-7; D unclear. The CDR3 extends over 12 amino acids. Germline-derived CDR1 and CDR2 are MDHEN and SYDVKM. V was pared by 5 bases and J by 2 bases, with 7 bases between.

The chain couples TRBV19 to TRBJ2-2; TRBD2 matches at 14 bases. The CDR3 has 17 residues. The V and J ends lost 8 bases and 5 bases, in that order; junction bases with no gene match: 10. Germline assignment: CDR1 LNHDA and CDR2 SQIVND (reference sequence). The CDR3 DNA reads TGTGCCAGTCGGACTAGCGGGAGGAGGTCGGCAACCGGGGAGCTGTTTTTT. Its translation: CASRTSGRRSATGELFF.

The chain has TRBV18 and TRBJ2-4; D gene unclear. The CDR3 covers 14 residues. Germline CDR1 reads KGHSH; CDR2 reads LQKENI. Trimming cost V 3 bases and J 0 bases, with 6 bases left between them. The CDR3: CASSPGLAKNIQYF. The DNA for the CDR3 is TGTGCCAGCTCACCTGGTCTAGCCAAAAACATTCAGTACTTC. The complete variable domain, with remaining parts taken from reference TRBV18 and TRBJ2-4, reads NAGVMQNPRHLVRRRGQEARLRCSPMKGHSHVYWYRQLPEEGLKFMVYLQKENIIDESGMPKERFSAEFPKEGPSILRIQQVVRGDSAAYFCASSPGLAKNIQYFGAGTRLSVL.

The gene calls are TRBV12-3 or TRBV12-4 and TRBJ1-2, with 10 bases matching TRBD1. Losses at the gene ends were 1 base for V and 8 bases for J; bases not matched to a gene: 4. CDR3 size: 14 residues. The CDR3: CASSLGGQGQGYTF. Written as DNA, the CDR3 is TGTGCCAGCAGTTTAGGGGGACAGGGGCAGGGCTACACCTTC.

J is TRBJ1-1 and V is TRBV10-3; the D is unclear. CDR1 and CDR2 from the germline V gene are ENHRY and SYGVKD. Trimming removed 2 bases from V and 6 bases from J, with 13 bases in between. This CDR3 is built from 14 residues. The CDR3 is CAISEPPPRPEAFF. DNA for the CDR3: TGTGCCATCAGTGAGCCGCCACCGCGACCTGAAGCTTTCTTT.

The chain uses TRBV20-1 and TRBJ2-7; 7 positions agree with TRBD1. In germline, CDR1 is DFQATT, CDR2 SNEGSKA (reference sequence). This CDR3 contains 13 residues. V shed 2 bases and J 2 bases; nucleotides not matched to a gene: 3. DNA for the CDR3: TGCAGTGCTAGAAGACAGGGCACCTACGAGCAGTACGTC. Its protein is CSARRQGTYEQYV.

The rearrangement joins TRBV20-1 to TRBJ2-5; D not certain. The CDR3 totals 14 residues. V shed 0 bases and J shed 1 base, with 9 bases lying between them. Germline assignment: CDR1 DFQATT and CDR2 SNEGSKA (reference sequence). The CDR3 sequence is CSARDKPSQETQYF. The CDR3 nucleotides are TGCAGTGCTAGAGATAAGCCAAGCCAAGAGACCCAGTACTTC.

This chain links TRBV27 with TRBJ2-5, with TRBD2 matching over 10 bases. The CDR3 runs 16 residues. V gave up 2 bases and J gave up 5 bases; unmatched junction bases: 8. Germline-derived CDR1 and CDR2 are MNHEY and SMNVEV (reference sequence). In DNA form, the CDR3 reads TGTGCCAGCAGTTTAATCTCCCTAGCGGGAGTGGAGACCCAGTACTTC. This translates into CASSLISLAGVETQYF.

The V and J genes are TRBV7-2 and TRBJ2-5; no clear D gene. The CDR3 runs to 12 residues. Germline-derived CDR1 and CDR2 are SGHTA and FQGNSA. The V gene lost 2 bases and the J gene lost 3 bases, with 4 bases spanning the gap. CDR3 residues: CASSLREETQYF. CDR3 bases: TGTGCCAGCAGCTTACGGGAAGAGACCCAGTACTTC.

This chain joins TRBV28 and TRBJ2-3; 7 nucleotides agree with TRBD2. The J segment lost 2 bases and the V segment lost 7 bases, leaving 9 bases of the junction unmatched. There are 15 residues in the CDR3. Looked up from germline, CDR1 is MDHEN and CDR2 is SYDVKM. The CDR3 nucleotides read TGTGCCAGCACTCGGAAGGCGGGAGTCACAGATACGCAGTATTTT. Translated, it gives CASTRKAGVTDTQYF.

The genes are TRBV20-1 and TRBJ1-5; a possible D gene is TRBD1 (6 bases). Trimming left V 1 base short and J 1 base short, with 14 bases between. This CDR3 spans 16 amino acids. Per the germline V gene, CDR1 is DFQATT and CDR2 is SNEGSKA (reference sequence). Here the CDR3 reads CSARAGGDFSNQPQHF. The DNA for the CDR3 is TGCAGTGCTAGAGCCGGGGGCGACTTCAGCAATCAGCCCCAGCATTTT.

The J gene is TRBJ2-6, the V gene TRBV6-2 or TRBV6-3, with a weak D call TRBD2 (6 bases). V lost 8 bases to trimming and J lost 2 bases, with 7 bases between them. CDR1 and CDR2 from the germline V gene are MNHEY and SVGEGT. CDR3 size: 13 residues. CDR3 in DNA: TGTGCCAGCCGCGGGGCTGGGGCCAACGTCCTGACTTTC. It yields the protein CASRGAGANVLTF.

The chain is built from TRBV2 and TRBJ2-5; D might be TRBD2 (5 bases). The CDR3 extends over 13 amino acids. The V and J ends lost 6 bases and 2 bases respectively, with 10 bases between them. Germline-derived CDR1 and CDR2 are SNHLY and FYNNEI. The CDR3 nucleotides read TGTGCCAGCAGCACTAGGAGGCAAGAGACCCAGTACTTC. As protein: CASSTRRQETQYF.

This clonotype was counted between two and nine times. The CDR3 sequence: CSVEGDSYNEQFF. For the CDR3, the DNA is TGCAGCGTTGAGGGCGACAGCTACAATGAGCAGTTCTTC. The chain carries TRBV29-1 and TRBJ2-1, with D perhaps TRBD1 (5 bases). This CDR3 is built from 13 residues. V lost 3 bases, J lost 3 bases, and 9 bases lay in between. Germline V CDR1 and CDR2: SQVTM, ANQGSEA.

Only a few counts were recorded for this clonotype. This chain connects TRBV28 to TRBJ2-7; possible D gene TRBD1, 6 bases. Trimming cost V 6 bases and J 3 bases, with 9 bases left between them. The CDR3 sequence is 12 residues long. Germline CDR1 reads MDHEN; CDR2 reads SYDVKM. CDR3 sequence: CASSAGDYEQYV. CDR3 nucleotide sequence: TGTGCCAGCAGCGCAGGGGACTACGAGCAGTACGTC.

V is TRBV4-3 and J is TRBJ1-4, with 8 positions matching TRBD1. With V trimmed by 1 base and J by 6 bases, 7 bases remained unmatched. The germline V gene has CDR1 LGHNA and CDR2 YSLEER. The CDR3 has 16 residues. The CDR3 protein is CASSQAPRGQHEKLFF. The CDR3 DNA is TGCGCCAGCAGCCAAGCCCCCAGGGGGCAGCATGAAAAACTGTTTTTT.

This clonotype was counted between two and nine times. The chain recombines TRBV18 with TRBJ2-4; the match to TRBD1 covers 10 bases. V was pared by 6 bases and J by 6 bases, with 5 bases of the junction left unmatched. Germline V gives CDR1 KGHSH, CDR2 LQKENI. This CDR3 is built from 14 residues. CDR3 sequence (DNA): TGTGCCAGCTCTCCCGACAGGGGGCTAAACATTCAGTACTTC. The encoded protein is CASSPDRGLNIQYF.